This T cell receptor (beta chain) is drawn from a study of PD-L1 blockade in urothelial cancer. Study-level background: At some point between 2013 and 2015 therapy began: atezolizumab 1,200 mg intravenously every 3 weeks. Whole-study findings and limits: Blood clones associated with the tumor expanded more at 3 weeks in durable-benefit patients.

The V end was cut by 3 bases, the J end by 4 bases, with 16 bases between. The CDR3 covers 15 residues. Germline assignment: CDR1 LNHDA and CDR2 SQIVND (reference sequence). Each PCR contained spiked-in synthetic TCR analog templates. Sequenced by immunoSEQ multiplex PCR; TCRdb stores in-frame clones only, minus some. The repertoire has some 100,000 clones, 91% of them found once; the top ten carry almost 0.95%. Concerning this clone itself: The antigen is undetermined.

The sequence derives from a woman over 75 with urothelial cancer. Sequences were derived from PBMCs, sampled around atezolizumab (anti-PD-L1) treatment. The chain is built from TRBV19 and TRBJ2-7; tentatively, D is TRBD1 (5 bases). The CDR3 bases are TGTGCCAGTAGTATTAAGAGGACACCTCTTTACGAGCAGTACTTC. Protein: CASSIKRTPLYEQYF.